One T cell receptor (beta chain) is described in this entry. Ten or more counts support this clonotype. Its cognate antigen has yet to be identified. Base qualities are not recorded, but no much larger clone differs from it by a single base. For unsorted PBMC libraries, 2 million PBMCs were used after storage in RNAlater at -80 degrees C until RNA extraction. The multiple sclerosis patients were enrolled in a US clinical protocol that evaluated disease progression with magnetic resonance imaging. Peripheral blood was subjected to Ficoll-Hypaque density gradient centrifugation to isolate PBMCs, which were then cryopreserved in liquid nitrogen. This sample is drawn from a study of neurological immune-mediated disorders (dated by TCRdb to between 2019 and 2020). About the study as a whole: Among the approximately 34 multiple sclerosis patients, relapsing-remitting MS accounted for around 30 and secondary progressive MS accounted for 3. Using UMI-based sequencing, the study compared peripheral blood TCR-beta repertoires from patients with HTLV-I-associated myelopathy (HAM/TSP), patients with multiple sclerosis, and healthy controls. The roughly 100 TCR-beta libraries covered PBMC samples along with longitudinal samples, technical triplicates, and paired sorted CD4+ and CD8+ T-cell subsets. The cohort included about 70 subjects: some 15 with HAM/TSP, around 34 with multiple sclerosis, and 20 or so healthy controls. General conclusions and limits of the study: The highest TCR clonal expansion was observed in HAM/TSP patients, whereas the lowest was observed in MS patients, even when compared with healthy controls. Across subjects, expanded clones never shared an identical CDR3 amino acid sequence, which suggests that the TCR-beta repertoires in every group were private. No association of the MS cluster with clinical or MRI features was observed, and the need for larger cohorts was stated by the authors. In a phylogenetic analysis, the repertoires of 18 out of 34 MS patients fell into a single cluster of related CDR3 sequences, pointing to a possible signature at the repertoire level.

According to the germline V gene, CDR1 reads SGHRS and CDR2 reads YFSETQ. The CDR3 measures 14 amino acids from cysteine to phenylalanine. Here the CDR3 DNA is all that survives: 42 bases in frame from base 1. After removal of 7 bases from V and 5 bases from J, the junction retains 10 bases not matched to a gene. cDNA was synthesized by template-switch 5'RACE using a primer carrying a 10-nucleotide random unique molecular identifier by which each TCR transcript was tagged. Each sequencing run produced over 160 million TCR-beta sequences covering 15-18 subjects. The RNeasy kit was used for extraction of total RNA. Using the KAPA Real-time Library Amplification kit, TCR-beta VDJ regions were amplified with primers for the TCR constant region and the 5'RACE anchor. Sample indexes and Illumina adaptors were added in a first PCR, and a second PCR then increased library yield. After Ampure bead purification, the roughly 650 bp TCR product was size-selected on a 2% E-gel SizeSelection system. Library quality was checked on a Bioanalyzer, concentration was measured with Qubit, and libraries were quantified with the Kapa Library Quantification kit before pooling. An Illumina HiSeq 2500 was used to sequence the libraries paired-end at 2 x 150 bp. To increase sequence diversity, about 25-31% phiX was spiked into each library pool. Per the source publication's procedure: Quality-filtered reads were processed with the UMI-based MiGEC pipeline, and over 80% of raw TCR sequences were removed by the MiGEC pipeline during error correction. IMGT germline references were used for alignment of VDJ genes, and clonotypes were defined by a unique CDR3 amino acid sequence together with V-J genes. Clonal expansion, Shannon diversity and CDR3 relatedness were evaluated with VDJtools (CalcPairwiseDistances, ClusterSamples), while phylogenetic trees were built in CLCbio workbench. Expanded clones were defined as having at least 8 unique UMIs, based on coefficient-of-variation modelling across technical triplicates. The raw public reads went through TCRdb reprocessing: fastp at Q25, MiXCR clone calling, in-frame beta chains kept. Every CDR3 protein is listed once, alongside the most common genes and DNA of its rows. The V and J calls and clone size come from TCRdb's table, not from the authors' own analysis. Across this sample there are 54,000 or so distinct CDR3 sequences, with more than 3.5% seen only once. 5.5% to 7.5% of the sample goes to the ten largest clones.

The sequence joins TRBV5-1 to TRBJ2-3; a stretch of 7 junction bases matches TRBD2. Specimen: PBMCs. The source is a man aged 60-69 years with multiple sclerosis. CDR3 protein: CASSAGVQQDTQYF. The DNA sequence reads TGCGCCAGCTCGGCGGGAGTGCAGCAAGATACGCAGTATTTT.